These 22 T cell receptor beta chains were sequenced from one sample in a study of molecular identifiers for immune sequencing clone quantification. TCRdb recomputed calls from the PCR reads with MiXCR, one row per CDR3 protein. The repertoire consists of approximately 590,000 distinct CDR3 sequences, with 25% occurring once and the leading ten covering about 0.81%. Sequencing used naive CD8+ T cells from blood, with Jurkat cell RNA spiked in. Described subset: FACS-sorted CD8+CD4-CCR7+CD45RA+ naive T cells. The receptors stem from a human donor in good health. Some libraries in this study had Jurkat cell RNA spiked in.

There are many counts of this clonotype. The DNA for the CDR3 is TGTGCCAGCAGTTACGGGGCGTCCGCAGATACGCAGTATTTT. The encoded protein is CASSYGASADTQYF. V gene TRBV6-5 combines with J gene TRBJ2-3; a weak D match, TRBD1 (5 bases). Trimming left V 2 bases short and J 4 bases short, with 10 bases between. The CDR3 contains 14 residues. Germline lookup yields CDR1 MNHEY and CDR2 SVGAGI.

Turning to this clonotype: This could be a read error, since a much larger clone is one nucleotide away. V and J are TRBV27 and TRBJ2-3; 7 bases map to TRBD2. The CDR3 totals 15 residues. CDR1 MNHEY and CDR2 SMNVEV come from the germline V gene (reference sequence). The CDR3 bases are TGTGCCGGCAGGCGAAGTACGGGAGGACGGGATACGCAGTATTTT. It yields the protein CAGRRSTGGRDTQYF.

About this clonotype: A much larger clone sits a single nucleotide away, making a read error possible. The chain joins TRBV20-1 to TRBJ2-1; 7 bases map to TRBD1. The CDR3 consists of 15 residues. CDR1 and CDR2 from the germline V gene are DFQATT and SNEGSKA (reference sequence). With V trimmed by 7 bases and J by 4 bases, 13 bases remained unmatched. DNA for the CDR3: TGCAGTGTTCCTAAACAGGGGTTCCGTTACAATGAGCAGTTCTTC. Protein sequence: CSVPKQGFRYNEQFF.

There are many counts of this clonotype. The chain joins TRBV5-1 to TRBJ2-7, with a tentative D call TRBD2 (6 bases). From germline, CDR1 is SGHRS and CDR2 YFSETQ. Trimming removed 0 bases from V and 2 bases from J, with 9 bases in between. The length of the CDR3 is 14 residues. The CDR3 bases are TGCGCCAGCAGCTTGGTCGGGGGAGCCTACGAGCAGTACTTC. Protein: CASSLVGGAYEQYF.

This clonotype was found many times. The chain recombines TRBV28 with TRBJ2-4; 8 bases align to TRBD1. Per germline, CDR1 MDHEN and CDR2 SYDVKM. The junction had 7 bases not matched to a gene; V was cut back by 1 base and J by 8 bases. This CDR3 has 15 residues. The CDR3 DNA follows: TGTGCCAGCAGTTTATTGAGACAGGGGTATGACATTCAGTACTTC. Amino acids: CASSLLRQGYDIQYF.

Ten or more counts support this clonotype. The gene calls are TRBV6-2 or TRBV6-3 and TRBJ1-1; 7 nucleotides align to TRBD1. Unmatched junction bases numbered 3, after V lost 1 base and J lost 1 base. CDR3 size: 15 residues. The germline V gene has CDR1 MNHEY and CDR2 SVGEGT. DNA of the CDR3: TGTGCCAGCAGTTACTTAGGGACAGCGAACACTGAAGCTTTCTTT. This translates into CASSYLGTANTEAFF.

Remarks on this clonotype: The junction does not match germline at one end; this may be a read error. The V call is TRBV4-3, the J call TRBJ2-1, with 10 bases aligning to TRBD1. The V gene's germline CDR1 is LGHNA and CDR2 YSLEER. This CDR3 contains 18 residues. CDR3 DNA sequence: TGCGCCAGCAGCCAAGACAAAGCCACCGGGACAGGGGCCGATGAGCAGCTCTTC. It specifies CASSQDKATGTGADEQLF.

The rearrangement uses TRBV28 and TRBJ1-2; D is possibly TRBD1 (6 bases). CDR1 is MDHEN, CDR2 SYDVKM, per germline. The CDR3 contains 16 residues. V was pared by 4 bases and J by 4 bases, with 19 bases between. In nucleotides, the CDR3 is TGTGCCAGCAGTTCCCCTTCAACCGACAGGTGCTATGGCTACACCTTC. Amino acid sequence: CASSSPSTDRCYGYTF.

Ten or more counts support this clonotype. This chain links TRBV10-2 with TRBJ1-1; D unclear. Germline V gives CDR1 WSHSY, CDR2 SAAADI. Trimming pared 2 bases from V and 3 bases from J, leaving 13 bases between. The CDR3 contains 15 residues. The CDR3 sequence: CASSEAQTPYTEAFF. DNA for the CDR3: TGCGCCAGCAGTGAGGCCCAGACACCCTACACTGAAGCTTTCTTT.

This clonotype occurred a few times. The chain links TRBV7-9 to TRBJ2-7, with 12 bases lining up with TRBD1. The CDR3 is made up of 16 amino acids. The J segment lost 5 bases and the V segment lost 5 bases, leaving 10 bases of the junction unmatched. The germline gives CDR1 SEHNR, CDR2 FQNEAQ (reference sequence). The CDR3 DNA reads TGTGCCAGCAGCCATCCTAGGGACAGGGGGCGGAACGAGCAGTACTTC. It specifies CASSHPRDRGRNEQYF. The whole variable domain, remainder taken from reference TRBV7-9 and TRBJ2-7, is DTGVSQNPRHKITKRGQNVTFRCDPISEHNRLYWYRQTLGQGPEFLTYFQNEAQLEKSRLLSDRFSAERPKGSFSTLEIQRTEQGDSAMYLCASSHPRDRGRNEQYFGPGTRLTVT.

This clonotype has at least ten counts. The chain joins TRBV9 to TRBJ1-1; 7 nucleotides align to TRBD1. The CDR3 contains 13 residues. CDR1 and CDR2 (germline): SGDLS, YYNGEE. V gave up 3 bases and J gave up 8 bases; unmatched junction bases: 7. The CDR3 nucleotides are TGTGCCAGCAGCGCCGGGACAGCCCCAGAAGCTTTCTTT. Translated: CASSAGTAPEAFF.

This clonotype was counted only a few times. CDR3 amino acids: CATCLAYNEQFF. CDR3 DNA: TGTGCCACCTGTCTGGCCTACAATGAGCAGTTCTTC. The chain couples TRBV28 to TRBJ2-1; D uncertain. The germline V and J ends were trimmed by 10 bases and 2 bases, with 9 bases remaining between them. Germline loops: CDR1 MDHEN, CDR2 SYDVKM. This CDR3 is 12 amino acids long.

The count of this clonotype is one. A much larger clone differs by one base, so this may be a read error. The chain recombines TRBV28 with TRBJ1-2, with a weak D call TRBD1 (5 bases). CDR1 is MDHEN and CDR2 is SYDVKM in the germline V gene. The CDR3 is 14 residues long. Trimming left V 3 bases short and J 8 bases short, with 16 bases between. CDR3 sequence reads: CASSFRVLRGGYTF. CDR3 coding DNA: TGTGCCAGCAGTTTTAGAGTATTAAGGGGAGGCTACACCTTC.

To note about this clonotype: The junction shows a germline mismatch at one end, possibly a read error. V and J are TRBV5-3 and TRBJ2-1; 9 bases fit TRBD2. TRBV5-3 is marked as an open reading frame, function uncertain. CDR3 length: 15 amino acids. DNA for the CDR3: TGTGCCAGCAGCTTGGCCGGGACTAGCTTCAATGAGCAGTCCTTC. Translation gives CASSLAGTSFNEQSF.

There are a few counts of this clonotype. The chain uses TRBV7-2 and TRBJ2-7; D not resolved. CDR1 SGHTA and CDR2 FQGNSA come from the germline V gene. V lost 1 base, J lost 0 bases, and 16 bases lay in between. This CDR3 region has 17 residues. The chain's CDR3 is CASSLVFVVDGSYEQYF. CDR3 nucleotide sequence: TGTGCCAGCAGCTTAGTTTTCGTGGTGGACGGCTCCTACGAGCAGTACTTC.

The CDR3 loop reads CASSVSEYNEQFF. The CDR3 nucleotides are TGTGCCAGCAGCGTATCGGAGTACAATGAGCAGTTCTTC. The V call is TRBV7-9, the J call TRBJ2-1; D is undetermined. CDR1 and CDR2 (germline): SEHNR, FQNEAQ (reference sequence). The CDR3 has 13 residues. V gave up 5 bases and J gave up 4 bases, with 9 bases separating them. Supplemented by reference TRBV7-9 and TRBJ2-1, the full variable domain reads DTGVSQNPRHKITKRGQNVTFRCDPISEHNRLYWYRQTLGQGPEFLTYFQNEAQLEKSRLLSDRFSAERPKGSFSTLEIQRTEQGDSAMYLCASSVSEYNEQFFGPGTRLTVL.

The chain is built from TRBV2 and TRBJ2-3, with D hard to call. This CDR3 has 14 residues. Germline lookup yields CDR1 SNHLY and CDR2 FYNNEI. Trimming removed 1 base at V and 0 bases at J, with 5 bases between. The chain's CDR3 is CASSEGMSTDTQYF. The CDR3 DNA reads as TGTGCCAGCAGTGAAGGGATGAGCACAGATACGCAGTATTTT. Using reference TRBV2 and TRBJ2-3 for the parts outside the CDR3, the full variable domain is EPEVTQTPSHQVTQMGQEVILRCVPISNHLYFYWYRQILGQKVEFLVSFYNNEISEKSEIFDDQFSVERPDGSNFTLKIRSTKLEDSAMYFCASSEGMSTDTQYFGPGTRLTVL.

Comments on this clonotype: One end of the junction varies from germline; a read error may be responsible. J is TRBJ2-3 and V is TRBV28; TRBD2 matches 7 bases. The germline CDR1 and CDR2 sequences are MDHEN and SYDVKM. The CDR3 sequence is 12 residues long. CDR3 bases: TGTGTCAGCAGTCCCACTAGCGAAACAAGTGTATTT. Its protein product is CVSSPTSETSVF.

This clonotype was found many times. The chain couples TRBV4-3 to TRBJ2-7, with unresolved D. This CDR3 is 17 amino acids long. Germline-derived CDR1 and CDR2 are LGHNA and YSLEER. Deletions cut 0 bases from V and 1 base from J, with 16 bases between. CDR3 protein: CASSQDLQSQGSYEQYF. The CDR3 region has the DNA TGCGCCAGCAGCCAAGATCTTCAGAGCCAAGGGTCCTACGAGCAGTACTTC.

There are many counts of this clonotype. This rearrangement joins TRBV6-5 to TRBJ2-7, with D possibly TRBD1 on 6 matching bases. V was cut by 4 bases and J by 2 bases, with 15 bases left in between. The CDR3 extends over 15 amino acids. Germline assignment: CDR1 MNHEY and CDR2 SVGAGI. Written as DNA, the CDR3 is TGTGCCAGCAGTTCCGGGACACGGGGAACCTACGAGCAGTACTTC. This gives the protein CASSSGTRGTYEQYF.

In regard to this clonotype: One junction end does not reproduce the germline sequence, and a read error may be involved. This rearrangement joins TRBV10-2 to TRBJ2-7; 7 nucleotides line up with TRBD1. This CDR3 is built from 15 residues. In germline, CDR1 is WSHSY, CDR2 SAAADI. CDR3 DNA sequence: TGCGCCAGCAATGAGGTAGGGCAGGGGGACGACGAGCAGTACTTC. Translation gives CASNEVGQGDDEQYF.

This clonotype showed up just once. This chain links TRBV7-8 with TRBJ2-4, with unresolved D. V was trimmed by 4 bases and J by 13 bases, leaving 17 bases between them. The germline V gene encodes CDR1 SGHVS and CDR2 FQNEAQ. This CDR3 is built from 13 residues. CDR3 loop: CASSSYSLYAQYF. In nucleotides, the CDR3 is TGTGCCAGCAGCTCCTACAGTCTTTACGCGCAGTACTTC. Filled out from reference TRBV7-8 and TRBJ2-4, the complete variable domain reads GAGVSQSPRYKVAKRGQDVALRCDPISGHVSLFWYQQALGQGPEFLTYFQNEAQLDKSGLPSDRFFAERPEGSVSTLKIQRTQQEDSAVYLCASSSYSLYAQYFGAGTRLSVL.